A selection of T cell receptor beta chains follows, all from one sample in a study of shared T cell receptors in the human thymus. The table came from immunoSEQ multiplex PCR; TCRdb's copy has only in-frame clones and leaves some out. The sample yields about 400,000 clones, roughly 94% seen once. Sequenced material: thymocytes. The origin of the receptors is a human donor. The CDR3 runs from the conserved cysteine through the conserved F or W. D genes are given only for firm matches. Some rows mark clone size as missing; the rest say once, few, many or name a class of expanded clone.

j_gene	d_gene	abundance	v_gene	CDR3nt	CDR3aa
TRBJ2-5	NA	once	TRBV7-9	TGTGCCAGCAGCTTCGTAGGGGGTGGGGAGACCCAGTACTTC	CASSFVGGGETQYF
TRBJ2-7	TRBD1	NA	TRBV4-2	TGTGCCAGCAGCCAGTACAGGGGACAGGGGGTCTACGAGCAGTACTTC	CASSQYRGQGVYEQYF
TRBJ1-5	NA	NA	TRBV30	TGTGCCTGGAGTGTCAAGGACAGCAATCAGCCCCAGCATTTT	CAWSVKDSNQPQHF
TRBJ1-2	TRBD1	once	TRBV5-1	TGCGCCAGCAGCTTGCCACGGGACAGGGACCGAACTTATGGCTACACCTTC	CASSLPRDRDRTYGYTF
TRBJ1-3	NA	NA	TRBV28	TGTGCCAGCAGTACCCCAGACCGGACGGCTGGAAACACCATATATTTT	CASSTPDRTAGNTIYF
TRBJ1-5	NA	NA	TRBV13	TGTGCCAGCAGCTTAGGACACCCCAATCAGCCCCAGCATTTT	CASSLGHPNQPQHF
TRBJ2-5	NA	few	TRBV6-1	TGTGCCAGCAGTGAAGACGAGACCCAGTACTTC	CASSEDETQYF
TRBJ2-1	NA	NA	TRBV10-3	TGTGCCATCAGTGAGATTGGGACCTCTTACAATGAGCAGTTCTTC	CAISEIGTSYNEQFF
TRBJ1-2	TRBD1	NA	TRBV2	TGTGCCAGCAGTCACTACCGGGACAGGAGTTCGAGCTACACCTTC	CASSHYRDRSSSYTF
TRBJ1-2	TRBD1	NA	TRBV5-6	TGTGCCAGCAGGTCTTATTCAGGGGGCGGACGGACTGGCTACACCTTC	CASRSYSGGGRTGYTF
TRBJ2-7	NA	NA	TRBV9	TGTGCCAGCAGCCCTCTAACAGGGCATTCCGGCGAGCAGTACTTC	CASSPLTGHSGEQYF
TRBJ2-1	TRBD2	NA	TRBV7-3	TGTGCCAGCAGCTCTAGCGGGATAAGGGGCAATGAGCAGTTCTTC	CASSSSGIRGNEQFF
TRBJ2-1	NA	NA	TRBV29-1	TGCAGCGTTGGTCTAAGTGAGCAGTTCTTC	CSVGLSEQFF
TRBJ2-1	TRBD2	NA	TRBV27	TGTGCCAGCAGTTTACCGGGAGGGCCTTCCTATGAGCAGTTCTTC	CASSLPGGPSYEQFF
TRBJ2-2	TRBD1	NA	TRBV10-1	TGCGCCAGCTCAGGGGGTCCTCACGTGAACACCGGGGAGCTGTTTTTT	CASSGGPHVNTGELFF
TRBJ2-1	TRBD2	NA	TRBV7-6	TGTGCCAGCAGCTTAGCGAGGGGGACTAGCCAACCCCCCCGCTACAATGAGCAGTTCTTC	CASSLARGTSQPPRYNEQFF
TRBJ2-3	NA	NA	TRBV5-4	TGTGCCAGCACCCTATTGATCCACACAGATACGCAGTATTTT	CASTLLIHTDTQYF
TRBJ2-7	TRBD1	once	TRBV2	TGTGCCAGCAGAGTGGGACAGATCGACGAGCAGTACTTC	CASRVGQIDEQYF
TRBJ2-7	NA	NA	TRBV6-1	TGTGCCAGCCCAGATTCAACCAGGGACCACGAGCAGTACTTC	CASPDSTRDHEQYF
TRBJ1-5	NA	NA	TRBV19	TGTGCCAGTACCTCGTGGGGGTGGGGTCAGCCCCAGCATTTT	CASTSWGWGQPQHF
TRBJ1-4	NA	NA	TRBV19	TGTGCCAGTAGTAACTTCGTTGGAACTAATGAAAAACTGTTTTTT	CASSNFVGTNEKLFF
TRBJ2-3	NA	once	TRBV27	TGTGCCAGCAGTTATAGACTACGCTTAAGCACAGATACGCAGTATTTT	CASSYRLRLSTDTQYF
TRBJ1-2	NA	NA	TRBV19	TGTGCCAGTACCCCCCCGGGCCAGGGAGCCTACACCTTC	CASTPPGQGAYTF
TRBJ2-5	NA	NA	TRBV28	TGTGCCAGCAGTCCAGTGGACAGCCCCCAAGAGACCCAGTACTTC	CASSPVDSPQETQYF
TRBJ2-2	TRBD2	NA	TRBV4-1	TGCGCCAGCAGGTTTACTAGCGGTACCCCGAACACCGGGGAGCTGTTTTTT	CASRFTSGTPNTGELFF
TRBJ1-5	NA	NA	TRBV19	TGTGCCAGTAGCCGATTTTTAGGGGAGGATCAGAAGATTAGCAATCAGCCCCAGCATTTT	CASSRFLGEDQKISNQPQHF
TRBJ2-3	TRBD2	NA	TRBV30	TGTGCCTGGAGCCGATTGAAGCGGGAGGGCCTTTCTTCGGTCTTAGGGCAGTATTTT	CAWSRLKREGLSSVLGQYF
TRBJ1-1	TRBD1	few	TRBV20-1	TGCAGTGCCGGGGACAGTTTCTTT	CSAGDSFF
TRBJ2-7	NA	NA	TRBV30	TGTGCCTGGAGTGTATACAGGCCAGGGGCGTACGAGCAGTACTTC	CAWSVYRPGAYEQYF
TRBJ2-3	TRBD2	NA	TRBV5-4	TGTGCCAGCAGCTTACTAGCGGGAGATACGCAGTATTTT	CASSLLAGDTQYF
TRBJ2-7	NA	once	TRBV28	TGTGCCAGCACTCCTTTTAGTTCCTACGAGCAGTACTTC	CASTPFSSYEQYF
TRBJ2-6	NA	NA	TRBV11-3	TGTGCCAGCAGCTCCCCATCCGCAGGGACTCCTAACTCTGGGGCCAACGTCCTGACTTTC	CASSSPSAGTPNSGANVLTF
TRBJ1-1	TRBD1	NA	TRBV4-3	TGCGCCAGCAGCCAAAACAGGGGGTCGACCACTGAAGCTTTCTTT	CASSQNRGSTTEAFF
TRBJ2-3	TRBD2	once	TRBV27	TGTGCCAGCAGTCCATTGCTAGCGGGAGTACCAGATACGCAGTATTTT	CASSPLLAGVPDTQYF
TRBJ2-1	TRBD2	NA	TRBV28	TGTGCCAGCAGTCCCCCACTAGCGGGAGTATGGAATGAGCAGTTCTTC	CASSPPLAGVWNEQFF
TRBJ2-1	TRBD2	once	TRBV6-4	TGTGCCAGCCAGAAAGAAGGACTAGCGTTCTACAATGAGCAGTTCTTC	CASQKEGLAFYNEQFF
TRBJ1-5	NA	NA	TRBV25-1	TGTGCCAGCAGTGATAAATGGACAGTTAATCAGCCCCAGCATTTT	CASSDKWTVNQPQHF
TRBJ2-1	TRBD2	NA	TRBV27	TGTGCCACCACTCCTTCCAGGGGACTAGCGGGAGACGAGCAGTTCTTC	CATTPSRGLAGDEQFF
TRBJ1-1	TRBD1	NA	TRBV12-5	TGTGCTAGTGGTTTGGGGTACGACGGACAGGGGATAAAAATGAACACTGAAGCTTTCTTT	CASGLGYDGQGIKMNTEAFF
TRBJ2-7	NA	NA	TRBV9	TGTGCCAGCAGCGTAGAGTCCCAAGACAGAGCCTACGAGCAGTACTTC	CASSVESQDRAYEQYF
TRBJ2-1	NA	once	TRBV27	TGTGCCAGCAGTCCCGGGGACGGGTACAATGAGCAGTTCTTC	CASSPGDGYNEQFF
TRBJ1-4	NA	NA	TRBV5-1	TGCGCCAGCAGCGAAGGAGGTAATTCGGCGAGCGAAAAACTGTTTTTT	CASSEGGNSASEKLFF
TRBJ2-1	NA	NA	TRBV28	TGTGCCACCTACTCCCTAGTCTACAATGAGCAGTTCTTC	CATYSLVYNEQFF
TRBJ1-1	NA	NA	TRBV27	TGTGCCAGCAGCTATCGCAGCTTGAACACTGAAGCTTTCTTT	CASSYRSLNTEAFF
TRBJ1-1	NA	NA	TRBV7-6	TGTGCCAGCAGCGCTGCCGTTGTGAGCACTGAAGCTTTCTTT	CASSAAVVSTEAFF
TRBJ2-7	NA	NA	TRBV19	TGTGCCAGTCATGAGGGGTATGGCTACGAGCAGTACTTC	CASHEGYGYEQYF
TRBJ1-2	TRBD1	NA	TRBV5-6	TGTGCCAGCAGCTTGCGTGGGGACAGCTATGGCTACACCTTC	CASSLRGDSYGYTF
TRBJ1-4	NA	NA	TRBV6-4	TGTGCCAGCAGTGACACCGGGACAAATAATGAAAAACTGTTTTTT	CASSDTGTNNEKLFF
TRBJ2-1	TRBD2	NA	TRBV5-4	TGTGCCAGCAGCTGGACTAGCGGGAGAAGGGACAATGAGCAGTTCTTC	CASSWTSGRRDNEQFF
TRBJ2-5	NA	NA	TRBV7-2	TGTGCCAGCAGCTTACGGTCTAGGACACCACGTATTCAAGAGACCCAGTACTTC	CASSLRSRTPRIQETQYF
TRBJ2-7	NA	NA	TRBV4-1	TGCGCCAGCAGCCAAGATCGGGGAGGAGGATACGAGCAGTACTTC	CASSQDRGGGYEQYF
TRBJ1-3	NA	NA	TRBV27	TGTGCCAGCAGTTTCTATCTCCAGGGTGGGTCCGGAAACACCATATATTTT	CASSFYLQGGSGNTIYF
TRBJ2-7	NA	NA	TRBV5-1	TGCGCCAGCAGCTTGGTTCGGGGATCCTCCTACGAGCAGTACTTC	CASSLVRGSSYEQYF